This TCR beta chain was captured by sequencing in a study of PD-L1 blockade in urothelial cancer. Looking at the study overall: Timepoints chosen for blood analysis were 3 weeks (second dose) and 6 weeks after treatment start.

V lost 5 bases to trimming and J lost 8 bases; unmatched junction nucleotides: 8. Per the germline V gene, CDR1 is SGHNT and CDR2 is YENEEA. This CDR3 has 13 amino acids. The time point here: peripheral blood 6 weeks after treatment start. Urothelial carcinoma, locally advanced or metastatic, affected the patients. The table came from immunoSEQ multiplex PCR; TCRdb's copy has only in-frame clones and leaves some out. The sample includes some 19,000 clones, approximately 82% of them seen just once. V and J are TRBV11-3 and TRBJ2-7; the match to TRBD2 covers 8 bases. The sequence came from a man aged 45-60 years with urothelial cancer. Sequences were derived from PBMCs, sampled around atezolizumab (anti-PD-L1) treatment. CDR3 DNA: TGTGCCAGCAGCCTGGGGGCTAGCGGGCAGCAGTACTTC. This encodes CASSLGASGQQYF.